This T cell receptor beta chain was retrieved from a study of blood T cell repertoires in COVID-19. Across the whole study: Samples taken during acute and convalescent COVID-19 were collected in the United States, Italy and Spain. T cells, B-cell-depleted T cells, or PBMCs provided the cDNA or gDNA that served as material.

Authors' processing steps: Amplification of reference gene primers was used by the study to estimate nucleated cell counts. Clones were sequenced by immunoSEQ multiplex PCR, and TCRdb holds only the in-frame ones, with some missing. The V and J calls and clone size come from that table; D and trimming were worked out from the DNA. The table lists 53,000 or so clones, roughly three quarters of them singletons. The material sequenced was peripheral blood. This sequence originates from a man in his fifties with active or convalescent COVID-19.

Written as DNA, the CDR3 is TGTGCCAGCAGCTTAAGGGGGTCAGCCTCCCACTCTGGGGCCAACGTCCTGACTTTC. Amino acids: CASSLRGSASHSGANVLTF. J is TRBJ2-6 and V is TRBV7-9; TRBD1 might be the D (6 bases). The CDR3 has 19 residues. Germline V lookup: CDR1 SEHNR, CDR2 FQNEAQ (reference sequence). Between the trimmed V and J ends, which lost 2 bases and 0 bases, there was a span of 17 bases.